Presented here are 24 T cell receptor beta chains from one specimen sequenced in a study of beta chain features in type 1 diabetes. cDNA synthesis used the whole RNA isolate, giving expressed TCRB sequences. Measured with immunoSEQ multiplex PCR; TCRdb has only the in-frame clones, and not every one. The table shows under 550,000 clones, with roughly 11% occurring only once. Sequenced input: naive CD4+ T cells from blood. All receptors derive from a woman aged 18-29 years in good health.

This clone was seen more than once but under ten times. This CDR3 is CASSPFVVHTEAFF. In DNA, the CDR3 is TGTGCCAGCAGCCCCTTTGTCGTCCACACTGAAGCTTTCTTT. This chain links TRBV9 with TRBJ1-1; D ambiguous. This CDR3 has 14 residues. Germline V gene data show CDR1 as SGDLS and CDR2 as YYNGEE. Trimming removed 4 bases at V and 3 bases at J, with 13 bases between.

The V call is TRBV29-1, the J call TRBJ1-3, with D maybe TRBD1 (5 bases). The CDR3 is 13 residues long. The germline CDR1 and CDR2 sequences are SQVTM and ANQGSEA. With 7 bases removed from V and 0 bases from J, the gap between germline ends came to 10 bases. The CDR3 spells CSGTQGSGNTIYF. In DNA, the CDR3 is TGCAGCGGTACCCAGGGCTCTGGAAACACCATATATTTT.

This clone came up a few times. The CDR3 DNA sequence: TGTGCCAGCGAAAAGGGCAGACAGCGGACCTACGAGCAGTACTTC. Translated, it gives CASEKGRQRTYEQYF. The gene calls are TRBV11-2 and TRBJ2-7; D possibly matches TRBD1 or TRBD2 (5 bases each). Germline lookup yields CDR1 SGHAT and CDR2 FQNNGV. Trimming removed 8 bases at V and 2 bases at J, with 19 bases between. This CDR3 comprises 15 residues.

The chain recombines TRBV5-6 with TRBJ1-1; no clear D. The CDR3 length is 12 residues. Trimming stripped 1 base from V and 4 bases from J, with 5 bases between. Germline values: CDR1 SGHDT, CDR2 YYEEEE. DNA of the CDR3: TGTGCCAGCAGCTTGTACTCCACTGAAGCTTTCTTT. It translates to CASSLYSTEAFF.

The chain joins TRBV9 to TRBJ2-5; possibly TRBD1 for D (6 bases). With 4 bases removed from V and 0 bases from J, the gap between germline ends came to 10 bases. This CDR3 is 14 amino acids long. CDR1 and CDR2 (germline): SGDLS, YYNGEE. CDR3 amino acids: CASSRQAYQETQYF. The CDR3 nucleotides are TGTGCCAGCAGCAGACAGGCGTACCAAGAGACCCAGTACTTC.

This clone was observed a few times. The chain carries TRBV4-3 and TRBJ1-2; no clear D. V lost 1 base and J lost 2, with 5 bases in between. From germline, CDR1 is LGHNA and CDR2 YSLEER. This CDR3 has 13 amino acids. CDR3 nucleotide sequence: TGCGCCAGCAGCCAAGTGCAGAACTATGGCTACACCTTC. Its protein product is CASSQVQNYGYTF.

This chain connects TRBV20-1 to TRBJ2-5; no firm D call. The CDR3 covers 10 residues. Trimming pared 6 bases from V and 2 bases from J, leaving 4 bases between. The V gene's germline CDR1 is DFQATT and CDR2 SNEGSKA (reference sequence). CDR3 in amino acids: CSAYQETQYF. CDR3 in DNA: TGCAGTGCGTATCAAGAGACCCAGTACTTC.

This clone was picked up a small number of times. The chain couples TRBV4-1 to TRBJ2-1, with D possibly matching TRBD2 (6 bases). Germline V gene lookup returns CDR1 MGHRA and CDR2 YSYEKL. The germline V and J ends were trimmed by 2 bases and 5 bases, with 16 bases remaining between them. There are 16 residues in the CDR3. CDR3 amino acids: CASSQPLRGPHNEQFF. CDR3 DNA: TGCGCCAGCAGCCAACCGTTGCGGGGACCACACAATGAGCAGTTCTTC.

This clone was seen only a few times. Other DNA sequences in the same sample also yield this CDR3. V usage is TRBV5-1 and J usage is TRBJ2-2; D gene unclear. Germline V lookup: CDR1 SGHRS, CDR2 YFSETQ. The CDR3 runs to 14 residues. The V end was cut by 0 bases, the J end by 1 base, with 4 bases between. The CDR3 region has the DNA TGCGCCAGCAGCTTGGGTCTGAACACCGGGGAGCTGTTTTTT. This encodes CASSLGLNTGELFF.

V usage is TRBV2 and J usage is TRBJ2-3, with a tentative D call TRBD1 (6 bases). CDR3 length: 13 amino acids. CDR1 SNHLY and CDR2 FYNNEI come from the germline V gene. V dropped 8 bases and J dropped 2 bases, with 11 bases sitting between them. For the CDR3, the DNA is TGTGCCAGCGGGCAGGGGCTCACAGATACGCAGTATTTT. It codes for CASGQGLTDTQYF.

The genes are TRBV7-3 and TRBJ2-6; D is possibly TRBD2 (6 bases). V lost 7 bases, J lost 1 base, and 17 bases lay in between. The CDR3 spans 17 residues. From germline, CDR1 is SGHTA and CDR2 FQGTGA. The chain's CDR3 is CASNPIGGVSGANVLTF. Written as DNA, the CDR3 is TGTGCCAGCAACCCTATCGGAGGGGTTTCTGGGGCCAACGTCCTGACTTTC. Based on the CDR3 plus reference TRBV7-3 and TRBJ2-6, the full variable domain is GAGVSQTPSNKVTEKGKYVELRCDPISGHTALYWYRQSLGQGPEFLIYFQGTGAADDSGLPNDRFFAVRPEGSVSTLKIQRTERGDSAVYLCASNPIGGVSGANVLTFGAGSRLTVL.

This clone was found a few times. V usage is TRBV12-5 and J usage is TRBJ2-1; possibly TRBD2 for D (6 bases). The CDR3 extends over 17 amino acids. The V gene's germline CDR1 is LGHNT and CDR2 FRNRAP. The V gene lost 0 bases and the J gene lost 2 bases, with 14 bases spanning the gap. CDR3 protein: CASGLVRSSGPYNEQFF. CDR3 sequence (DNA): TGTGCTAGTGGTTTGGTACGGAGTAGCGGTCCCTACAATGAGCAGTTCTTC.

The gene calls are TRBV30 and TRBJ2-2, with TRBD1 matching over 8 bases. Germline values: CDR1 GTSNPN, CDR2 SVGIG (reference sequence). V dropped 3 bases and J dropped 8; count of bases not matched to a gene: 8. This CDR3 comprises 14 residues. The CDR3 nucleotides are TGTGCCTGGAGAGCCGGACAGGGTGGAGGGGAGCTGTTTTTT. It translates to CAWRAGQGGGELFF.

This clone was detected only a few times. The chain joins TRBV25-1 to TRBJ1-5; unclear D gene. V was trimmed by 3 bases and J by 4 bases, leaving 7 bases between them. This CDR3 is built from 13 residues. Germline V lookup: CDR1 MGHDK, CDR2 SYGVNS. The CDR3 DNA follows: TGTGCCAGCAGTGACGGGTTAAATCAGCCCCAGCATTTT. Its translation is CASSDGLNQPQHF.

V gene TRBV7-3 combines with J gene TRBJ2-5; 8 bases fit TRBD2. Germline V lookup: CDR1 SGHTA, CDR2 FQGTGA. The CDR3 loop spans 15 amino acids. The junction had 7 bases not matched to a gene; V was cut back by 5 bases and J by 2 bases. CDR3 coding DNA: TGTGCCAGCAGCCTGGGACTAGTAAGGCAAGAGACCCAGTACTTC. It yields the protein CASSLGLVRQETQYF.

This clone appeared a few times. This chain uses TRBV7-9 with TRBJ2-7, with a possible D match to TRBD1 (5 bases). Trimming removed 5 bases from V and 0 bases from J, with 11 bases in between. The CDR3 spans 14 residues. Per germline, CDR1 SEHNR and CDR2 FQNEAQ (reference sequence). CDR3: CASSNRTSSYEQYF. CDR3 bases: TGTGCCAGCAGCAACAGGACGAGCTCCTACGAGCAGTACTTC.

The chain is built from TRBV7-2 and TRBJ2-7; TRBD1 might be the D (6 bases). CDR3 size: 14 residues. Germline V gene lookup returns CDR1 SGHTA and CDR2 FQGNSA. Trimming pared 8 bases from V and 2 bases from J, leaving 16 bases between. CDR3 bases: TGTGCCAGCGGGATAGCGTCAGGGGCCTACGAGCAGTACTTC. This translates into CASGIASGAYEQYF.

The rearrangement uses TRBV7-9 and TRBJ1-2; 9 positions match TRBD1. J was trimmed by 5 bases and V by 4 bases; bases with no gene match: 8. Germline V gene lookup returns CDR1 SEHNR and CDR2 FQNEAQ (reference sequence). The CDR3 contains 15 residues. The CDR3 DNA is TGTGCCAGCAGCTCCCGGGACAGGGAGAGGTATGGCTACACCTTC. Its protein product is CASSSRDRERYGYTF.

As concerns this clone: Other DNA sequences in this sample translate to the same CDR3. The chain combines TRBV18 with TRBJ2-1; D not resolved. This CDR3 is 14 amino acids long. Germline-derived CDR1 and CDR2 are KGHSH and LQKENI. V lost 3 bases to trimming and J lost 0 bases, with 6 bases between them. CDR3 residues: CASSPSSSYNEQFF. Here the CDR3 DNA reads TGTGCCAGCTCACCGTCGAGCTCCTACAATGAGCAGTTCTTC.

This clone was found a few times. V gene TRBV7-2 combines with J gene TRBJ2-3; 9 bases are shared with TRBD2. This CDR3 is built from 18 residues. The ends lost 1 base at V and 3 bases at J; junction bases unmatched: 11. CDR1 is SGHTA, CDR2 FQGNSA, per germline. The CDR3 bases are TGTGCCAGCAGCTTAGTGGCTAGCGGGAAAGGCTCGACAGATACGCAGTATTTT. Protein sequence: CASSLVASGKGSTDTQYF.

Of note for this clone: The sample has other DNA sequences that encode this CDR3 too. CDR3 nucleotide sequence: TGTGCCACCAGCAGAGATGGAGGTAATCAGCCCCAGCATTTT. It is translated as CATSRDGGNQPQHF. The chain couples TRBV15 to TRBJ1-5; D call uncertain. CDR1 LNHNV and CDR2 YYDKDF come from the germline V gene (reference sequence). Between the trimmed V and J ends, which lost 0 bases and 4 bases, there was a span of 7 bases. CDR3 length: 14 residues.

This clone has just a few counts. Because the CDR3 is missing its conserved closing phenylalanine or tryptophan, this is likely a read error. No DNA is shown, since the ends of the CDR3 on it are uncertain; the CDR3 is the one TCRdb lists. The CDR3: CASSYSAGPV. This chain links TRBV6-5 with TRBJ1-1; the table's D gene call, TRBD1, was not cross checked with the DNA. Looked up from germline, CDR1 is MNHEY and CDR2 is SVGAGI. Including both end residues, the CDR3 is 10 amino acids long.

There are a few counts of this clone. The V call is TRBV19, the J call TRBJ2-7; 10 bases match TRBD2. With 5 bases clipped from V and 4 bases from J, the junction kept 8 bases outside the gene matches. The germline V gene has CDR1 LNHDA and CDR2 SQIVND (reference sequence). The CDR3 sequence is 15 residues long. The CDR3 region is CASSPQAGGTYEQYF. CDR3 sequence (DNA): TGTGCCAGTAGTCCCCAAGCGGGAGGGACTTACGAGCAGTACTTC.

This clone was recorded a few times. The chain recombines TRBV9 with TRBJ2-1; 7 bases agree with TRBD2. Germline V gives CDR1 SGDLS, CDR2 YYNGEE. J gave up 6 bases and V 4 bases, and 16 bases lay outside the gene matches. The CDR3 covers 17 residues. Here the CDR3 DNA reads TGTGCCAGCAGCCCCCGTCTTAGAGGGAGGGGCCTCAATGAGCAGTTCTTC. It specifies CASSPRLRGRGLNEQFF.